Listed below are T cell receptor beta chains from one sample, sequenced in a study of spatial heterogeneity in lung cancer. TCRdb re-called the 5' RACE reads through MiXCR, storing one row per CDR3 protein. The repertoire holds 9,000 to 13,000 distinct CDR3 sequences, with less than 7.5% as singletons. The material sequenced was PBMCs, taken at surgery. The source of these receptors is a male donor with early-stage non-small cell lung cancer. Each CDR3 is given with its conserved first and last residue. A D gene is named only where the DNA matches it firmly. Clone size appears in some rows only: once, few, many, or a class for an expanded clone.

CDR3aa: CSGIGTSGYNEQFF
CDR3nt: TGCAGTGGAATCGGGACTAGCGGGTACAATGAGCAGTTCTTC
abundance: -
v_gene: TRBV20-1
d_gene: TRBD2
j_gene: TRBJ2-1

CDR3aa: CSVVPDTQYF
CDR3nt: TGCAGCGTTGTACCCGATACGCAGTATTTT
abundance: many
v_gene: TRBV29-1
d_gene: -
j_gene: TRBJ2-3

CDR3aa: CASSLGSGNEQFF
CDR3nt: TGTGCCAGCAGCTTAGGATCCGGCAATGAGCAGTTCTTC
abundance: many
v_gene: TRBV7-9
d_gene: -
j_gene: TRBJ2-1

CDR3aa: CASSFNRGGVSEKLFF
CDR3nt: TGTGCCAGCAGTTTCAACAGGGGAGGGGTATCCGAAAAACTGTTTTTT
abundance: medium-sized
v_gene: TRBV6-6
d_gene: TRBD1
j_gene: TRBJ1-4

CDR3aa: CASSAGANQPQHF
CDR3nt: TGTGCCAGCAGTGCAGGGGCGAATCAGCCCCAGCATTTT
abundance: many
v_gene: TRBV3-1
d_gene: -
j_gene: TRBJ1-5

CDR3aa: CASSPPGGRKYEQYF
CDR3nt: TGTGCCAGCAGCCCCCCTGGAGGGAGGAAATACGAGCAGTACTTC
abundance: many
v_gene: TRBV3-1
d_gene: -
j_gene: TRBJ2-7

CDR3aa: CSVERPNTGELFF
CDR3nt: TGCAGCGTTGAAAGACCGAACACCGGGGAGCTGTTTTTT
abundance: -
v_gene: TRBV29-1
d_gene: -
j_gene: TRBJ2-2

CDR3aa: CASLGTANNEQFF
CDR3nt: TGTGCCAGTCTCGGGACTGCTAACAATGAGCAGTTCTTC
abundance: few
v_gene: TRBV6-5
d_gene: -
j_gene: TRBJ2-1

CDR3aa: CSASSDRNTGELFF
CDR3nt: TGCAGCGCCAGTTCAGACAGGAACACCGGGGAGCTGTTTTTT
abundance: few
v_gene: TRBV29-1
d_gene: -
j_gene: TRBJ2-2

CDR3aa: CAIQTGSTDTQYF
CDR3nt: TGTGCCATACAGACAGGGAGCACAGATACGCAGTATTTT
abundance: -
v_gene: TRBV10-3
d_gene: TRBD1
j_gene: TRBJ2-3

CDR3aa: CASSLDGHQPQHF
CDR3nt: TGTGCCAGCAGCTTGGACGGACATCAGCCCCAGCATTTT
abundance: many
v_gene: TRBV5-5
d_gene: -
j_gene: TRBJ1-5

CDR3aa: CASSYSGTQPQETQYF
CDR3nt: TGTGCCAGCAGTTACTCCGGGACTCAACCACAAGAGACCCAGTACTTC
abundance: -
v_gene: TRBV6-5
d_gene: -
j_gene: TRBJ2-5

CDR3aa: CASRPGTGPDTQYF
CDR3nt: TGTGCCAGCAGGCCGGGGACAGGGCCAGATACGCAGTATTTT
abundance: -
v_gene: TRBV2
d_gene: TRBD1
j_gene: TRBJ2-3

CDR3aa: CASSQFLSYEQYF
CDR3nt: TGTGCCAGCAGCCAGTTCCTCTCCTACGAGCAGTACTTC
abundance: many
v_gene: TRBV12-3/TRBV12-4
d_gene: -
j_gene: TRBJ2-7

CDR3aa: CSASESGRTDTQYF
CDR3nt: TGCAGTGCTAGTGAGAGCGGAAGAACAGATACGCAGTATTTT
abundance: -
v_gene: TRBV20-1
d_gene: -
j_gene: TRBJ2-3

CDR3aa: CSASGSTETQYF
CDR3nt: TGCAGTGCTAGCGGGAGCACAGAGACCCAGTACTTC
abundance: many
v_gene: TRBV20-1
d_gene: -
j_gene: TRBJ2-5

CDR3aa: CSARRGQSFAYEQYF
CDR3nt: TGCAGTGCTCGGAGGGGGCAGTCCTTTGCCTACGAGCAGTACTTC
abundance: -
v_gene: TRBV20-1
d_gene: -
j_gene: TRBJ2-7

CDR3aa: CASSLEVGDRLAGGTYEQYF
CDR3nt: TGTGCCAGCAGCTTAGAAGTGGGTGACCGGCTAGCGGGGGGCACCTACGAGCAGTACTTC
abundance: -
v_gene: TRBV7-9
d_gene: TRBD2
j_gene: TRBJ2-7

CDR3aa: CASSPSGFSTDTQYF
CDR3nt: TGCGCCAGTAGCCCCTCAGGGTTCAGCACAGATACGCAGTATTTT
abundance: many
v_gene: TRBV5-1
d_gene: -
j_gene: TRBJ2-3

CDR3aa: CASSLVFGRDGETEAFF
CDR3nt: TGTGCCAGCAGCTTAGTCTTCGGCAGGGATGGAGAGACTGAAGCTTTCTTT
abundance: -
v_gene: TRBV7-8
d_gene: -
j_gene: TRBJ1-1

CDR3aa: CASSPRDSPYEQYF
CDR3nt: TGTGCCAGCAGCCCCCGGGACAGCCCCTACGAGCAGTACTTC
abundance: -
v_gene: TRBV14
d_gene: TRBD1
j_gene: TRBJ2-7

CDR3aa: CASSQDRLAGGYEQYF
CDR3nt: TGCGCCAGCAGCCAAGATCGACTAGCGGGGGGATACGAGCAGTACTTC
abundance: many
v_gene: TRBV4-3
d_gene: TRBD2
j_gene: TRBJ2-7

CDR3aa: CASSGLAGNTGELFF
CDR3nt: TGTGCCAGCAGCGGACTAGCGGGGAACACCGGGGAGCTGTTTTTT
abundance: few
v_gene: TRBV11-2
d_gene: TRBD2
j_gene: TRBJ2-2

CDR3aa: CASSYVGGEQYF
CDR3nt: TGTGCCAGCAGTTACGTGGGGGGAGAGCAGTACTTC
abundance: medium-sized
v_gene: TRBV6-5
d_gene: -
j_gene: TRBJ2-7

CDR3aa: CASSLGEGYNEQFF
CDR3nt: TGTGCCAGCAGCTTGGGGGAGGGTTACAATGAGCAGTTCTTC
abundance: many
v_gene: TRBV11-2
d_gene: TRBD2
j_gene: TRBJ2-1

CDR3aa: CASTQFSGTSGRRGYNEQFF
CDR3nt: TGTGCCAGCACCCAATTTTCCGGGACTAGCGGGAGGAGGGGGTACAATGAGCAGTTCTTC
abundance: many
v_gene: TRBV7-8
d_gene: TRBD2
j_gene: TRBJ2-1

CDR3aa: CASSVGTSGYTGELFF
CDR3nt: TGTGCCAGCAGCGTAGGGACTAGCGGATACACCGGGGAGCTGTTTTTT
abundance: many
v_gene: TRBV9
d_gene: TRBD2
j_gene: TRBJ2-2